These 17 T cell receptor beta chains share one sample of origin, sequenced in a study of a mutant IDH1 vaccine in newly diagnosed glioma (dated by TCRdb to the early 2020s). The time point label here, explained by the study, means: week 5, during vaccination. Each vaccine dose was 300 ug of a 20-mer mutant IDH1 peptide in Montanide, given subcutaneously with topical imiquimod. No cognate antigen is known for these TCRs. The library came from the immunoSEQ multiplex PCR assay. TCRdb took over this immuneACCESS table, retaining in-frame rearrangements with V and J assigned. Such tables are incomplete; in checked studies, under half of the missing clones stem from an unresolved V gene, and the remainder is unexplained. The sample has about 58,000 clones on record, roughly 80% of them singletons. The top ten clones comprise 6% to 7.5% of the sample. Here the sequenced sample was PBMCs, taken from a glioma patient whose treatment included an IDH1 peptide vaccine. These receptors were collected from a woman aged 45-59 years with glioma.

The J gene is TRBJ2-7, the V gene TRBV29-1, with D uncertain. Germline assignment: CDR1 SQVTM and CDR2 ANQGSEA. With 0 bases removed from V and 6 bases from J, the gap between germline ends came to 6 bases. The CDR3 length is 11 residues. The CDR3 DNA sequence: TGCAGCGTTGAAGACCTCGGCGAGCAGTACTTC. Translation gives CSVEDLGEQYF.

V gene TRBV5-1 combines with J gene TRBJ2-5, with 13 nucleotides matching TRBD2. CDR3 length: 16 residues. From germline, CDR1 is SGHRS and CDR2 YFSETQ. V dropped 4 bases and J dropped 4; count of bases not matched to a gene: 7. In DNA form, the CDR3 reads TGCGCCAGCAGCGCCACTAGCGGGGGGGCCTTAGAGACCCAGTACTTC. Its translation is CASSATSGGALETQYF. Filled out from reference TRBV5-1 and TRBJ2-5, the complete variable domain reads KAGVTQTPRYLIKTRGQQVTLSCSPISGHRSVSWYQQTPGQGLQFLFEYFSETQRNKGNFPGRFSGRQFSNSRSEMNVSTLELGDSALYLCASSATSGGALETQYFGPGTRLLVL.

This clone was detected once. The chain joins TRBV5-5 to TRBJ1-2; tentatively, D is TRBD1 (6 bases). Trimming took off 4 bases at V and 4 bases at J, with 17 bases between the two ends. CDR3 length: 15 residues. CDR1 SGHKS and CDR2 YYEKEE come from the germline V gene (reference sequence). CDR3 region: CASSPDGGLGYGYTF. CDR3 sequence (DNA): TGTGCCAGCAGCCCCGACGGGGGGCTCGGCTATGGCTACACCTTC.

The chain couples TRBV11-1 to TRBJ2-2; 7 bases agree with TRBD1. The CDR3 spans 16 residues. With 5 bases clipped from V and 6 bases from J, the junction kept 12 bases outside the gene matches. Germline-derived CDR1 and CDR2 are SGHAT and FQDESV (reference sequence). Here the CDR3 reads CASSPLTGVTAGELFF. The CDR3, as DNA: TGTGCCAGCAGCCCACTTACAGGGGTGACCGCCGGGGAGCTGTTTTTT.

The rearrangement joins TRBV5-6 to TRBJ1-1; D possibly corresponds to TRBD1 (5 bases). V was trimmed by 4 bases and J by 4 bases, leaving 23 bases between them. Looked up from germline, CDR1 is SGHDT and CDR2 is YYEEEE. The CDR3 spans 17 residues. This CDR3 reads CASSTYGAGKGSTEAFF. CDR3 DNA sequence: TGTGCCAGCAGCACCTACGGGGCAGGGAAAGGGAGCACTGAAGCTTTCTTT.

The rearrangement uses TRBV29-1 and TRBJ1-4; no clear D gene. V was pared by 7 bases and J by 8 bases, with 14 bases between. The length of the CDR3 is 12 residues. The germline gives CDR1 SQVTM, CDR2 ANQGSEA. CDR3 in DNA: TGCAGCGCGGACGTCGGCAGGGAAAAACTGTTTTTT. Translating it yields CSADVGREKLFF.

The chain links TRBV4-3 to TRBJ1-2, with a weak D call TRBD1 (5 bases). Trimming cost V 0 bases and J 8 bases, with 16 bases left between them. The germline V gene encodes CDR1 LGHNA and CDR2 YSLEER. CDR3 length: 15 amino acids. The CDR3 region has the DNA TGCGCCAGCAGCCAAGATTCGACGGGGGGAGGCGGCTACACCTTC. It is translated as CASSQDSTGGGGYTF.

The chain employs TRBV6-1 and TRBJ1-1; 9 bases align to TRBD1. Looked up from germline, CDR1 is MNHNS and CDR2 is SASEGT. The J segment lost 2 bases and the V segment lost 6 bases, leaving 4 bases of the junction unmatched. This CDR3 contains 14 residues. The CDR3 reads CASSWDRVNTEAFF. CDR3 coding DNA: TGTGCCAGCAGCTGGGACAGGGTCAACACTGAAGCTTTCTTT.

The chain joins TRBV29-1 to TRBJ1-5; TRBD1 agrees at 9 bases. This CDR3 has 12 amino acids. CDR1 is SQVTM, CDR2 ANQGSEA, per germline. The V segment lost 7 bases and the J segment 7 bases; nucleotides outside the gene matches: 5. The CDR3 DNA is TGCAGCGCTGGGACAGGGAACCAGCCCCAGCATTTT. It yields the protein CSAGTGNQPQHF.

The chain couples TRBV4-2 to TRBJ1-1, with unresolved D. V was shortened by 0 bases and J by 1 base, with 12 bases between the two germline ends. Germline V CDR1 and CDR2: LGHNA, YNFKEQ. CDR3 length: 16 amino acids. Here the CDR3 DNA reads TGTGCCAGCAGCCAAGATGCCTCGGGGAAGAACACTGAAGCTTTCTTT. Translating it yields CASSQDASGKNTEAFF.

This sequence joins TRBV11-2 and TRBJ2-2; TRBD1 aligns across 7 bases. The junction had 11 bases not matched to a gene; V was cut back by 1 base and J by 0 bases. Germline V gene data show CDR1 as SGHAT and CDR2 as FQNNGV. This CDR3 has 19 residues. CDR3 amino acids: CASSLVSGTAAANTGELFF. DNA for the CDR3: TGTGCCAGCAGCTTAGTTTCTGGGACAGCGGCCGCGAACACCGGGGAGCTGTTTTTT.

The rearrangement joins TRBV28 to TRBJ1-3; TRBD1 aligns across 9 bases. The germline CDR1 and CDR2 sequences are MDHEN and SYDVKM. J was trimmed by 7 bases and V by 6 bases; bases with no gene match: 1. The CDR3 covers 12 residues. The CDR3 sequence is CASRTGGNTIYF. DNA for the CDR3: TGTGCCAGCAGGACAGGGGGGAACACCATATATTTT.

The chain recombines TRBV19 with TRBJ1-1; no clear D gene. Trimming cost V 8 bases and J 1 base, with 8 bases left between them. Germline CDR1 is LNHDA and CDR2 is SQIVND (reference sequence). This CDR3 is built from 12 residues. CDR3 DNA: TGTGCCAGTGCAAAACAGAACACTGAAGCTTTCTTT. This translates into CASAKQNTEAFF.

CDR3: CASSTGTGGAGNTEAFF. The CDR3 DNA reads as TGTGCCAGCAGCACCGGGACAGGGGGCGCTGGGAACACTGAAGCTTTCTTT. The chain employs TRBV11-3 and TRBJ1-1; 12 bases are a match to TRBD1. This CDR3 has 17 residues. CDR1 and CDR2 (germline): SGHNT, YENEEA. The V segment lost 5 bases and the J segment 1 base; nucleotides outside the gene matches: 8.

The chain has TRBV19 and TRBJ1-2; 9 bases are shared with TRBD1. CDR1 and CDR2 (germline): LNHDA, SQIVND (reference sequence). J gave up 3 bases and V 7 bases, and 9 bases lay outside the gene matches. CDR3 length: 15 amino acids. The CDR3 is CASNWGTGRHYGYTF. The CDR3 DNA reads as TGTGCCAGTAACTGGGGGACAGGGAGGCACTATGGCTACACCTTC.

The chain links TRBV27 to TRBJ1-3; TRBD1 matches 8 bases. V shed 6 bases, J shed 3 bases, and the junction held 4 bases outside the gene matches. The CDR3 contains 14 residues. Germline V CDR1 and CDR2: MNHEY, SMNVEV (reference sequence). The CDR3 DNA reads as TGTGCCAGCAGGTCAGGGGGCTTTGGAAACACCATATATTTT. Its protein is CASRSGGFGNTIYF.

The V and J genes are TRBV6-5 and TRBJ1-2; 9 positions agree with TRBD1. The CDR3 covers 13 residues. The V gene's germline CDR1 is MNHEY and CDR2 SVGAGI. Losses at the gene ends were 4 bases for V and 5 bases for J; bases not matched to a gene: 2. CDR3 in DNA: TGTGCCAGCAGTTGGACAGGGGTTTATGGCTACACCTTC. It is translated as CASSWTGVYGYTF.